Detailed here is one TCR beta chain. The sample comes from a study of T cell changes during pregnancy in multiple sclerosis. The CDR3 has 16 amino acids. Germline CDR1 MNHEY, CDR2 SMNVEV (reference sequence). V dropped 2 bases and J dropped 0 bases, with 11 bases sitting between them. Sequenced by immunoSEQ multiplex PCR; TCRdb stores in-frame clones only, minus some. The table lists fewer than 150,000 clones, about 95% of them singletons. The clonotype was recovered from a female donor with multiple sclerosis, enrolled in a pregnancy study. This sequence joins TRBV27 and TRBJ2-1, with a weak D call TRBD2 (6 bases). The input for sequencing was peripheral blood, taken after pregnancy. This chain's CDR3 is CASSLGRGSSYNEQFF. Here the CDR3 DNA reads TGTGCCAGCAGTTTAGGGCGGGGTAGCTCCTACAATGAGCAGTTCTTC.